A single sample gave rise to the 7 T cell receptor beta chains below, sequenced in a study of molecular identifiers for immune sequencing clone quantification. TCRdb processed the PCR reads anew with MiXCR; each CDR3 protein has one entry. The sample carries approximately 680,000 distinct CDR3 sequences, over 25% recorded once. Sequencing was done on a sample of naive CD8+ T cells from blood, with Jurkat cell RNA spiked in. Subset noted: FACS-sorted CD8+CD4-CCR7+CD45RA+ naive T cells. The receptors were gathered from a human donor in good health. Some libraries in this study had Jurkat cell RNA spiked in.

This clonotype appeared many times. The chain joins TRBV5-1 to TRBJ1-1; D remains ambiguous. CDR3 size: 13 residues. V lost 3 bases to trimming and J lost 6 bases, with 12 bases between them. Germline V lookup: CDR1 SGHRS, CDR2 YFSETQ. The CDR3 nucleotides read TGCGCCAGCAGCTCCTCAACAGTTGCTGAAGCTTTCTTT. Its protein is CASSSSTVAEAFF.

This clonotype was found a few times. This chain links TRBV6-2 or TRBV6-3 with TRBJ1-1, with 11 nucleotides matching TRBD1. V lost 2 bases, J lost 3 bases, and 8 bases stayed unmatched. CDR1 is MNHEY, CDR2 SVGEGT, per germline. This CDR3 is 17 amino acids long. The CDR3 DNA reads TGTGCCAGCAGTTACCCCGGACAGGGGGCCCCTTACACTGAAGCTTTCTTT. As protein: CASSYPGQGAPYTEAFF.

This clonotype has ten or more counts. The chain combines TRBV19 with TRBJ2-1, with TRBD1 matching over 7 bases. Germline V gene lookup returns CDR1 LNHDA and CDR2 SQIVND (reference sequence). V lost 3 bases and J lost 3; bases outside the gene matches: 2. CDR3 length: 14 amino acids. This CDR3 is CASSMTGFYNEQFF. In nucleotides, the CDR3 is TGTGCCAGTAGTATGACAGGGTTCTACAATGAGCAGTTCTTC.

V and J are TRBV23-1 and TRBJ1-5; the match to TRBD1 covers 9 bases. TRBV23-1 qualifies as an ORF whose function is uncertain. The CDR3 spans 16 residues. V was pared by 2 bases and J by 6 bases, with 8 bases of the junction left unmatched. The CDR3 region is CASSQRRDRVPQPQHF. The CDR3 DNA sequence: TGCGCCAGCAGTCAACGCCGGGACAGGGTCCCTCAGCCCCAGCATTTT.

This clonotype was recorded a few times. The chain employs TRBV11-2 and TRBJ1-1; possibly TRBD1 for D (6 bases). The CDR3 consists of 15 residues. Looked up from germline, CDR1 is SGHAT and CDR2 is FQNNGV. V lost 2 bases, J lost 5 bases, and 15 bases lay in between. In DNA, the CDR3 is TGTGCCAGCAGCTTATTTGACAGGCTTGTGACTGAAGCTTTCTTT. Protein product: CASSLFDRLVTEAFF.

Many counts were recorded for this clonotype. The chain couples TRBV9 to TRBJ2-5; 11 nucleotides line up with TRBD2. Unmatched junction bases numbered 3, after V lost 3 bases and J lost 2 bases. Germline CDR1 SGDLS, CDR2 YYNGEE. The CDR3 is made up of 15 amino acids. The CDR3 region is CASSAGTSGQETQYF. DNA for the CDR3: TGTGCCAGCAGCGCCGGGACTAGCGGACAAGAGACCCAGTACTTC.

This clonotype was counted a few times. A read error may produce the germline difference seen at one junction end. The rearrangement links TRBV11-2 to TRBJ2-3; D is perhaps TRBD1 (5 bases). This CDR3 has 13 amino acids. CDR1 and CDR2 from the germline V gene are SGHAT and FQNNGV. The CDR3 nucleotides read TGTGCCGGCAGCGTGGGGCCCATGTTGGGGCAGTATTTT. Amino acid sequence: CAGSVGPMLGQYF.